These 22 T cell receptor beta chains originate from one sample sequenced in a study of metastatic and nonmetastatic thyroid tumors. Thyroid surgery was performed in patients who had received no treatment beforehand. TCRdb reassembled clones from the PCR reads with MiXCR. Of tens of thousands of clones listed, roughly 4% are singletons. Sequencing used blood. The receptors derive from a female donor with papillary thyroid cancer or a benign thyroid nodule (not recorded which). Some clones in this sample may be carry-over from other donors' samples.

This clone was seen a few times. A read error may produce the germline difference seen at one junction end. The chain is built from TRBV6-1 and TRBJ2-1; TRBD1 matches 8 bases. This CDR3 has 12 residues. From germline, CDR1 is MNHNS and CDR2 SASEGT. The CDR3 DNA reads as TGTGCCAGCAGGCATACGACAGGGGTGCATTTTTTC. As protein: CASRHTTGVHFF.

This clone came up many times. The chain is built from TRBV5-1 and TRBJ2-1; TRBD2 agrees at 7 bases. The CDR3 extends over 15 amino acids. Looked up from germline, CDR1 is SGHRS and CDR2 is YFSETQ. The V and J ends lost 1 base and 0 bases, in that order; junction bases with no gene match: 1. The CDR3 nucleotides read TGCGCCAGCAGCTTGACTAGCGTCTCCTACAATGAGCAGTTCTTC. This sequence encodes CASSLTSVSYNEQFF.

This rearrangement joins TRBV20-1 to TRBJ2-1; the D is unclear. CDR1 is DFQATT and CDR2 is SNEGSKA in the germline V gene (reference sequence). CDR3 length: 13 amino acids. Trimming took off 5 bases at V and 3 bases at J, with 11 bases between the two ends. CDR3 sequence: CSAPPSGYNEQFF. The CDR3 coding sequence is TGCAGTGCTCCCCCCTCGGGCTACAATGAGCAGTTCTTC.

This clone was seen at least ten times. The chain has TRBV7-6 and TRBJ1-6; TRBD1 might be the D (6 bases). Looked up from germline, CDR1 is SGHVS and CDR2 is FNYEAQ. V lost 0 bases to trimming and J lost 8 bases, with 8 bases between them. This CDR3 is built from 14 residues. The CDR3 DNA sequence: TGTGCCAGCAGCTTAGCGGGGGGCGATTCACCCCTCCACTTT. Amino acid sequence: CASSLAGGDSPLHF.

In its sample, this clone was seen many times. The chain has TRBV6-1 and TRBJ2-5, with D perhaps matching TRBD1 (5 bases). Trimming removed 5 bases from V and 2 bases from J, with 12 bases in between. Per germline, CDR1 MNHNS and CDR2 SASEGT. The CDR3 runs to 14 residues. The CDR3 reads CASSTDSYQETQYF. The DNA of the CDR3 is TGTGCCAGCAGTACAGACAGTTATCAAGAGACCCAGTACTTC.

This clone was counted ten times or more. The chain uses TRBV19 and TRBJ2-5; 7 bases fit TRBD2. From germline, CDR1 is LNHDA and CDR2 SQIVND (reference sequence). The CDR3 length is 21 residues. Trimming cost V 4 bases and J 5 bases; bases outside gene matches: 28. CDR3 amino acids: CASSTRPVERDWLNTNETQYF. In DNA, the CDR3 is TGTGCCAGTAGTACTCGCCCAGTAGAGCGGGATTGGTTGAACACGAACGAGACCCAGTACTTC.

This clone has ten or more counts. The chain carries TRBV19 and TRBJ2-2, with a possible D match to TRBD1 (8 bases). This CDR3 is 14 amino acids long. The ends were cut back, 5 bases at V and 7 bases at J, with 14 bases in the middle. Germline V CDR1 and CDR2: LNHDA, SQIVND (reference sequence). The CDR3 bases are TGTGCCAGTAGTCAAACAGGGGGGGACGGGGAGCTGTTTTTT. It encodes CASSQTGGDGELFF.

Many counts were recorded for this clone. The V gene is TRBV5-1, the J gene TRBJ2-7; possibly TRBD2 for D (6 bases). The V end was cut by 2 bases, the J end by 2 bases, with 11 bases between. The length of the CDR3 is 14 residues. Germline loops: CDR1 SGHRS, CDR2 YFSETQ. The CDR3 nucleotides are TGCGCCAGCAGCTTTGGGACTGGAGCCTACGAGCAGTACTTC. Translation: CASSFGTGAYEQYF. Full variable domain (missing parts from reference TRBV5-1 and TRBJ2-7): KAGVTQTPRYLIKTRGQQVTLSCSPISGHRSVSWYQQTPGQGLQFLFEYFSETQRNKGNFPGRFSGRQFSNSRSEMNVSTLELGDSALYLCASSFGTGAYEQYFGPGTRLTVT.

This clone has just a few counts. This chain joins TRBV11-3 and TRBJ2-1; no reliable D call. Trimming took 3 bases from V and 4 from J, leaving 7 bases between them. Germline V CDR1 and CDR2: SGHNT, YENEEA. This CDR3 is 13 amino acids long. The CDR3 here is CASSLGNYNEQFF. CDR3 coding DNA: TGTGCCAGCAGCTTGGGCAATTACAATGAGCAGTTCTTC.

This clone was detected ten times or more. Sequence at one end of the junction differs from germline and may be a read error. CDR3 sequence (DNA): TGTGCCAGCACCCCAAGTCCACTTTCTAGCACAGGTACGCAGTATTTT. This sequence encodes CASTPSPLSSTGTQYF. The rearrangement links TRBV28 to TRBJ2-3, with D perhaps given as TRBD1 or TRBD2 (5 bases each). The germline CDR1 and CDR2 sequences are MDHEN and SYDVKM. This CDR3 has 16 amino acids.

This clone came up many times. This chain joins TRBV7-9 and TRBJ1-2, with D unclear. Germline V gene lookup returns CDR1 SEHNR and CDR2 FQNEAQ (reference sequence). V was trimmed by 2 bases and J by 3 bases, leaving 1 base between them. There are 11 residues in the CDR3. DNA for the CDR3: TGTGCCAGCAGCTTATACTATGGCTACACCTTC. It codes for CASSLYYGYTF.

The chain has TRBV6-1 and TRBJ1-2, with no clear D. Germline assignment: CDR1 MNHNS and CDR2 SASEGT. The V gene lost 6 bases and the J gene lost 6 bases, with 8 bases spanning the gap. There are 11 residues in the CDR3. The CDR3 sequence: CASSSGHGYTF. Written as DNA, the CDR3 is TGTGCCAGCAGCTCTGGCCATGGCTACACCTTC.

This clone was recorded many times. The chain has TRBV30 and TRBJ2-1; 13 bases align to TRBD2. Germline CDR1 GTSNPN, CDR2 SVGIG (reference sequence). With V trimmed by 5 bases and J by 10 bases, 5 bases remained unmatched. The CDR3 totals 13 residues. In DNA, the CDR3 is TGTGCCTGGGAGGGACTAGCGGGATCAGAGCAGTTCTTC. Protein: CAWEGLAGSEQFF.

This clone was detected many times. The chain is built from TRBV11-2 and TRBJ1-2; 7 bases agree with TRBD1. The CDR3 consists of 15 residues. Germline V CDR1 and CDR2: SGHAT, FQNNGV. V trimming: 0 bases; J trimming: 11 bases; junction bases outside the gene matches: 12. CDR3 amino acids: CASSLDLYRGGRYTF. The CDR3 coding sequence is TGTGCCAGCAGCTTAGATCTTTACAGGGGAGGGAGGTACACCTTC. Full variable domain (outside the CDR3, taken from reference TRBV11-2 and TRBJ1-2): EAGVAQSPRYKIIEKRQSVAFWCNPISGHATLYWYQQILGQGPKLLIQFQNNGVVDDSQLPKDRFSAERLKGVDSTLKIQPAKLEDSAVYLCASSLDLYRGGRYTFGSGTRLTVV.

This clone has a count of ten or more. In DNA, the CDR3 is TGTGCCAGCAGCTTAATTTACGAGCAGTACTTC. It codes for CASSLIYEQYF. J is TRBJ2-7 and V is TRBV11-2; no reliable D call. The CDR3 is 11 residues long. CDR1 and CDR2 from the germline V gene are SGHAT and FQNNGV. The germline V and J ends were trimmed by 2 bases and 4 bases, with 3 bases remaining between them.

This clone was seen many times. Different DNA sequences within this sample yield the same CDR3. The chain uses TRBV5-1 and TRBJ1-2, with no clear D. CDR1 is SGHRS and CDR2 is YFSETQ in the germline V gene. CDR3 length: 14 amino acids. V was cut by 0 bases and J by 2 bases, with 8 bases left in between. Here the CDR3 reads CASSLGTRNYGYTF. The CDR3 nucleotides are TGCGCCAGCAGCTTGGGGACGCGAAACTATGGCTACACCTTC. Combining the CDR3 with reference TRBV5-1 and TRBJ1-2 gives the whole variable domain KAGVTQTPRYLIKTRGQQVTLSCSPISGHRSVSWYQQTPGQGLQFLFEYFSETQRNKGNFPGRFSGRQFSNSRSEMNVSTLELGDSALYLCASSLGTRNYGYTFGSGTRLTVV.

The chain links TRBV5-4 to TRBJ2-2, with D hard to call. Germline V gene sequence: CDR1 SGHNT, CDR2 YYREEE (reference sequence). The CDR3 is made up of 15 amino acids. The V end lost 2 bases, the J end lost 3 bases, and 11 bases lay between the germline ends. CDR3 protein: CASSFGDQDTGELFF. CDR3 DNA sequence: TGTGCCAGCAGCTTCGGAGACCAGGACACCGGGGAGCTGTTTTTT.

This clone was counted ten times or more. The rearrangement uses TRBV15 and TRBJ2-5; 7 nucleotides line up with TRBD1. CDR3 length: 14 residues. Germline lookup yields CDR1 LNHNV and CDR2 YYDKDF (reference sequence). With V trimmed by 0 bases and J by 5 bases, 3 bases remained unmatched. CDR3 coding DNA: TGTGCCACCAGCAGAGAGAGGGGGCTGGAGACCCAGTACTTC. Translating it yields CATSRERGLETQYF.

There are many counts of this clone. The chain uses TRBV9 and TRBJ1-4; TRBD1 agrees at 8 bases. Germline lookup yields CDR1 SGDLS and CDR2 YYNGEE. The J segment lost 2 bases and the V segment lost 4 bases, leaving 4 bases of the junction unmatched. The CDR3 runs to 15 residues. The CDR3 protein is CASSYQGATNEKLFF. In DNA, the CDR3 is TGTGCCAGCAGCTACCAGGGGGCGACTAATGAAAAACTGTTTTTT.

This clone was seen repeatedly, ten times or more. A much larger clone lies a single base off, so this may be a read error. The identical CDR3 is also encoded by other nucleotide sequences in the sample. The chain uses TRBV19 and TRBJ2-2; 8 positions match TRBD1. Per germline, CDR1 LNHDA and CDR2 SQIVND (reference sequence). The CDR3 is 15 amino acids. The CDR3, as DNA: TGCGCCAGTAGGACTTCAGGGGGCGATGTCGGGGAGCTGTTTTTT. This translates into CASRTSGGDVGELFF.

The V and J genes are TRBV27 and TRBJ2-3; no definite D call. This CDR3 is built from 13 residues. Germline lookup yields CDR1 MNHEY and CDR2 SMNVEV (reference sequence). V was pared by 0 bases and J by 6 bases, with 7 bases between. In nucleotides, the CDR3 is TGTGCCAGCAGTTTATCGCCGTGGGATACGCAGTATTTT. Its translation is CASSLSPWDTQYF.

This clone showed up many times. The chain is built from TRBV7-9 and TRBJ1-6; D is unresolved. V lost 1 base, J lost 10 bases, and 8 bases lay in between. Germline loops: CDR1 SEHNR, CDR2 FQNEAQ (reference sequence). The CDR3 consists of 13 residues. This CDR3 is CASSLEHDSPLHF. Here the CDR3 DNA reads TGTGCCAGCAGCTTAGAACATGACTCACCCCTCCACTTT.